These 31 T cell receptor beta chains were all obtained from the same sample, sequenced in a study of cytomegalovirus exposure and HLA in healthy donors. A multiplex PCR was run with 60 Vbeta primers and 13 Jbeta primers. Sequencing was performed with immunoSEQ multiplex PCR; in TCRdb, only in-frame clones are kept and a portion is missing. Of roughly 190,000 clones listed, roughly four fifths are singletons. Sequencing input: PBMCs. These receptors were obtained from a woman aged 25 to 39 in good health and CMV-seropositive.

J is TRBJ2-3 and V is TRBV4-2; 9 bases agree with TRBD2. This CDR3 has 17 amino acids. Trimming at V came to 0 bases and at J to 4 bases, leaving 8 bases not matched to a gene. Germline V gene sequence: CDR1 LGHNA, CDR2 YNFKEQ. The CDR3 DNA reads TGTGCCAGCAGCCAAGAACGGGCGGGAGGGCCTGCAGATACGCAGTATTTT. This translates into CASSQERAGGPADTQYF.

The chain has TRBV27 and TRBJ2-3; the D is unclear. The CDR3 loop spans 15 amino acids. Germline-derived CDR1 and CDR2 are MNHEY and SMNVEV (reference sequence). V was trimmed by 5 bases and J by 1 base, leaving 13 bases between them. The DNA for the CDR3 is TGTGCCAGCAGTATTGCCCCGGCGGGCACAGATACGCAGTATTTT. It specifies CASSIAPAGTDTQYF.

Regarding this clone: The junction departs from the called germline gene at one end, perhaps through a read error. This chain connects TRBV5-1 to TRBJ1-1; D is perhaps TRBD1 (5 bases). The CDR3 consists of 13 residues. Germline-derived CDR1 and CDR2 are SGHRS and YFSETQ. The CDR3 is CASSSGGNTEVFF. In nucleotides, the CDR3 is TGCGCCAGCAGCTCGGGGGGAAACACTGAAGTTTTCTTT.

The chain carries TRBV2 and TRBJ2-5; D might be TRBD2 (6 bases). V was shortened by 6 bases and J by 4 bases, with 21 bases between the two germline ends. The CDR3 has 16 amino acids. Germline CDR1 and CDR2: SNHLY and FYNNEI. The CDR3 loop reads CASRPRRGGGGETQYF. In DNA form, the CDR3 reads TGTGCCAGCAGACCTCGAAGGGGAGGAGGAGGAGAGACCCAGTACTTC.

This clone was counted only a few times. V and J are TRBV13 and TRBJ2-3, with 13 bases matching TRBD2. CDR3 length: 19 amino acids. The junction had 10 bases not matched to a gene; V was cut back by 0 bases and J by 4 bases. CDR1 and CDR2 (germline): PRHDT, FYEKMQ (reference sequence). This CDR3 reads CASSLGLGTSGISPDTQYF. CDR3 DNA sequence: TGTGCCAGCAGCTTAGGCCTCGGGACTAGCGGGATAAGCCCAGATACGCAGTATTTT.

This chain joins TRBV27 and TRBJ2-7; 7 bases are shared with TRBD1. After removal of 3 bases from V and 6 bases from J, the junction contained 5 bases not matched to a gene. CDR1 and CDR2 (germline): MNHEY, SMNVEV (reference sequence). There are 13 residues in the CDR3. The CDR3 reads CASSFKGAGEQYF. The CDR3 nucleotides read TGTGCCAGCAGTTTTAAGGGGGCAGGCGAGCAGTACTTC.

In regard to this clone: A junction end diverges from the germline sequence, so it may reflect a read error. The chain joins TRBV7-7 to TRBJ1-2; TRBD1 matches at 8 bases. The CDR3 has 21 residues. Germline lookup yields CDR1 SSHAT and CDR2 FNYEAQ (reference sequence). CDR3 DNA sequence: TGTGCTAGCAGCTTTGGTGGGTACTCAGTATCAGGGGGCAAAAATTACTATGGCTACACCTTC. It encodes CASSFGGYSVSGGKNYYGYTF.

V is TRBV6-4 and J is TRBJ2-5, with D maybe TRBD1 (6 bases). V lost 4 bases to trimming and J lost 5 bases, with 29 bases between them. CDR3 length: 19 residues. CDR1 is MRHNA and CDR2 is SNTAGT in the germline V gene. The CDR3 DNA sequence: TGTGCCAGCAGTGTTTCCGGATTAAGACAGGTTAAAATATTGGAGACCCAGTACTTC. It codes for CASSVSGLRQVKILETQYF.

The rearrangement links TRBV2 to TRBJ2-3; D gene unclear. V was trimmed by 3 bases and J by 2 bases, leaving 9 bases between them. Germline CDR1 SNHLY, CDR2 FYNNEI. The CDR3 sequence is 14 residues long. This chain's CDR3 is CASSEGLFTDTQYF. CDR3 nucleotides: TGTGCCAGCAGTGAGGGCCTTTTCACAGATACGCAGTATTTT.

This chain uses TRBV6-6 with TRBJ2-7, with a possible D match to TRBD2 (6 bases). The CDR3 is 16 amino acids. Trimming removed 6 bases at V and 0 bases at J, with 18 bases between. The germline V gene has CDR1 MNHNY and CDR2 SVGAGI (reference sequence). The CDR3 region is CASRIRRGGSSYEQYF. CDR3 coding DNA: TGTGCCAGCAGAATTCGACGGGGAGGTTCCTCCTACGAGCAGTACTTC.

The CDR3 region is CASSHLSGNTEAFF. CDR3 bases: TGTGCCAGCTCACATCTTTCAGGGAACACTGAAGCTTTCTTT. The chain is built from TRBV18 and TRBJ1-1; D call uncertain. This CDR3 region has 14 residues. CDR1 is KGHSH, CDR2 LQKENI, per germline. V lost 4 bases to trimming and J lost 1 base, with 10 bases between them.

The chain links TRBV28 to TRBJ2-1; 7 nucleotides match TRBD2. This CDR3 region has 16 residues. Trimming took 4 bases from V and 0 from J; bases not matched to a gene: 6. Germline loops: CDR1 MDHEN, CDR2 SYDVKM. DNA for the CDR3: TGTGCCAGCAGTTCCGGTGGACTAGGCTCCTACAATGAGCAGTTCTTC. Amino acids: CASSSGGLGSYNEQFF.

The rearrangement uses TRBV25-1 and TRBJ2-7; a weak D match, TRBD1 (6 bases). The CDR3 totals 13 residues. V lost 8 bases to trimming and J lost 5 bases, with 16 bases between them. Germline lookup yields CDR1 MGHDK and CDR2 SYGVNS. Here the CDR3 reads CASGPWGLNEQYF. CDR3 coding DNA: TGTGCCAGCGGGCCCTGGGGGCTCAACGAGCAGTACTTC.

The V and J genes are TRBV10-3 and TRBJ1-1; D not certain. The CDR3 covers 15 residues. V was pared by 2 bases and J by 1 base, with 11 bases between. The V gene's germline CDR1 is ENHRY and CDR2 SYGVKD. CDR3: CAISEPREANTEAFF. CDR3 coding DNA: TGTGCCATCAGTGAGCCGAGGGAGGCGAACACTGAAGCTTTCTTT.

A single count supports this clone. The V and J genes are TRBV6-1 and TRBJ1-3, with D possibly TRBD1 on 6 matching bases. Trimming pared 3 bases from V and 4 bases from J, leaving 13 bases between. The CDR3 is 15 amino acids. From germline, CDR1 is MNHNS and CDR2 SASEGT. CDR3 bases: TGTGCCAGCAGTGAGAAAACAGGGTACGGAAACACCATATATTTT. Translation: CASSEKTGYGNTIYF.

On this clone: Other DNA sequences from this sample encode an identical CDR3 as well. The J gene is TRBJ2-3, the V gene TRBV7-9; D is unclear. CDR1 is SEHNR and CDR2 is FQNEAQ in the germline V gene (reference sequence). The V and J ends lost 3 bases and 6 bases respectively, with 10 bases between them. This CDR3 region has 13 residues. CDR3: CASSLEGADTQYF. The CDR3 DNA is TGTGCCAGCAGCTTGGAAGGAGCCGATACGCAGTATTTT.

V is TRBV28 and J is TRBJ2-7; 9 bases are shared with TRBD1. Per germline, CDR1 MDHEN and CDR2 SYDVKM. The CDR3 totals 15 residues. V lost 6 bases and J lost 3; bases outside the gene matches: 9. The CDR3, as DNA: TGTGCCAGCAGCGCCCTCGACAGGGGGGTCTACGAGCAGTACTTC. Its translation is CASSALDRGVYEQYF.

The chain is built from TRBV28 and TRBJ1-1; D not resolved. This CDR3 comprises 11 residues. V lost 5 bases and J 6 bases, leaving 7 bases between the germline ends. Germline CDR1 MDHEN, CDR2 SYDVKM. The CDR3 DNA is TGTGCCAGCAGTGCGAGCGCTGAAGCTTTCTTT. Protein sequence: CASSASAEAFF.

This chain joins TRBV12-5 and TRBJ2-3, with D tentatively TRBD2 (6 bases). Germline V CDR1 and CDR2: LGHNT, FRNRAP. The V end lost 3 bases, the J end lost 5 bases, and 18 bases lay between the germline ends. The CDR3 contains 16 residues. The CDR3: CASGLGTWRRGDTQYF. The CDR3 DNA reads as TGTGCTAGTGGTTTAGGGACCTGGCGGCGGGGAGATACGCAGTATTTT.

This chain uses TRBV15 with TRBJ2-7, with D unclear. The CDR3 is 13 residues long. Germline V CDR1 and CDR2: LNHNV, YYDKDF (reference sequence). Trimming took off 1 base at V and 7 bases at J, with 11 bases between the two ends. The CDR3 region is CATSRVGEYEQYF. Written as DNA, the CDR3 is TGTGCCACCAGCAGAGTGGGCGAGTATGAGCAGTACTTC. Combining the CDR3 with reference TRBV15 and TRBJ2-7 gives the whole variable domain DAMVIQNPRYQVTQFGKPVTLSCSQTLNHNVMYWYQQKSSQAPKLLFHYYDKDFNNEADTPDNFQSRRPNTSFCFLDIRSPGLGDTAMYLCATSRVGEYEQYFGPGTRLTVT.

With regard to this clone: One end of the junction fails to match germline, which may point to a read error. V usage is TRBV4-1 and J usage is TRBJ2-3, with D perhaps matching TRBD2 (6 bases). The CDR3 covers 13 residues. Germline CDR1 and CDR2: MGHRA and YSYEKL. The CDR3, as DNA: TGCGCCAGCAGCCAAATTGGGCGGGAAGTGGAGGATTTT. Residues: CASSQIGREVEDF.

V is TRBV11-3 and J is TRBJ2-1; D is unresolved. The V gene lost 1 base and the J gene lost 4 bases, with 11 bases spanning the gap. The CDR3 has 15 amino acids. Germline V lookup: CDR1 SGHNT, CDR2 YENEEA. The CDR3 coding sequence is TGTGCCAGCAGCTTAGGTCAAATGGAGTACAATGAGCAGTTCTTC. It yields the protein CASSLGQMEYNEQFF. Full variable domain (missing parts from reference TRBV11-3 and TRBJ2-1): EAGVVQSPRYKIIEKKQPVAFWCNPISGHNTLYWYLQNLGQGPELLIRYENEEAVDDSQLPKDRFSAERLKGVDSTLKIQPAELGDSAVYLCASSLGQMEYNEQFFGPGTRLTVL.

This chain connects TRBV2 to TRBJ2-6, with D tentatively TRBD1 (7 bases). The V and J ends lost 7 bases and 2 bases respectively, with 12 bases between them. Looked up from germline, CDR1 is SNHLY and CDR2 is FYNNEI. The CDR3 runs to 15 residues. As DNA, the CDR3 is TGTGCCAGCAAAGGAGGGGGCGCTGGGGCCAACGTCCTGACTTTC. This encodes CASKGGGAGANVLTF.

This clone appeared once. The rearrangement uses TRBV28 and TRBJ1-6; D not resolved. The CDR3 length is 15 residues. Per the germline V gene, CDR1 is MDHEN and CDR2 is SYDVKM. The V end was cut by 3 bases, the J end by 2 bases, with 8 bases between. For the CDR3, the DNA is TGTGCCAGCAGTTTCGAGCGCACCTATAATTCACCCCTCCACTTT. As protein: CASSFERTYNSPLHF.

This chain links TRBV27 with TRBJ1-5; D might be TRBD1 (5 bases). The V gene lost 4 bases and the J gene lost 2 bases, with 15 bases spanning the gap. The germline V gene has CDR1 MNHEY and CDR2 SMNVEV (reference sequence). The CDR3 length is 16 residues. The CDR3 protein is CASSYGGALGNQPQHF. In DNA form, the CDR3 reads TGTGCCAGCAGTTACGGGGGAGCCTTGGGCAATCAGCCCCAGCATTTT.

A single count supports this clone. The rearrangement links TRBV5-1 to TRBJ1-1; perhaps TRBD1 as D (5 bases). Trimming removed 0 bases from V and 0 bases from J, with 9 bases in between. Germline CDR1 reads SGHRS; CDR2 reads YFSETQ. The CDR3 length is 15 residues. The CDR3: CASSLAADMNTEAFF. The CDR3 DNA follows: TGCGCCAGCAGCTTGGCCGCGGACATGAACACTGAAGCTTTCTTT.

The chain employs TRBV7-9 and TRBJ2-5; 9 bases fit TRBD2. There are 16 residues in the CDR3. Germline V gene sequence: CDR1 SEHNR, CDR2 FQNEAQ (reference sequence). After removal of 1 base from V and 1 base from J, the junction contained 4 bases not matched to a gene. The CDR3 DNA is TGTGCCAGCAGCTTAGACGGTAGCGGGGGCCAAGAGACCCAGTACTTC. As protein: CASSLDGSGGQETQYF.

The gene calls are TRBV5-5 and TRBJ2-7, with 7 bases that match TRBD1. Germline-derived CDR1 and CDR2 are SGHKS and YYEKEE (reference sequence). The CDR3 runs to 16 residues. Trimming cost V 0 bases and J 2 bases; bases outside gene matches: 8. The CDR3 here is CASSLEGAAEPYEQYF. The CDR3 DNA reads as TGTGCCAGCAGCTTGGAGGGGGCGGCCGAACCCTACGAGCAGTACTTC.

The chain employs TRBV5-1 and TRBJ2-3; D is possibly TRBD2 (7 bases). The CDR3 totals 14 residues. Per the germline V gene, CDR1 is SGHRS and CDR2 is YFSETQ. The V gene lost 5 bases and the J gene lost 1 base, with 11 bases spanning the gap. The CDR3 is CASSEGGGTDTQYF. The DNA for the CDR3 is TGCGCCAGCAGTGAGGGGGGGGGCACAGATACGCAGTATTTT. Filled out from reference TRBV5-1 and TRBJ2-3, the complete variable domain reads KAGVTQTPRYLIKTRGQQVTLSCSPISGHRSVSWYQQTPGQGLQFLFEYFSETQRNKGNFPGRFSGRQFSNSRSEMNVSTLELGDSALYLCASSEGGGTDTQYFGPGTRLTVL.

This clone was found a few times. Here the CDR3 reads CASSYSWRTEAFF. For the CDR3, the DNA is TGTGCCAGCAGTTACTCGTGGAGAACTGAAGCTTTCTTT. This rearrangement joins TRBV6-6 to TRBJ1-1; D unresolved. Germline CDR1 reads MNHNY; CDR2 reads SVGAGI (reference sequence). Between the trimmed V and J ends, which lost 0 bases and 5 bases, there was a span of 7 bases. CDR3 length equals 13 residues.

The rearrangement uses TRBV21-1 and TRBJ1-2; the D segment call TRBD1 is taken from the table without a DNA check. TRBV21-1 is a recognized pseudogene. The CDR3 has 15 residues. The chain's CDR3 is CASTVRNKGQGGYTF. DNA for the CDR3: TGTGCCAGCACCGTAAGAAACAAGGGACAGGGGGGCTACACCTTC.